This entry features one TCR beta chain sequence. Sequencing used immunoSEQ multiplex PCR; TCRdb keeps in-frame clones, though not all of them. The sample has about 150,000 clones, roughly 87% seen once. V was shortened by 5 bases and J by 3 bases, with 7 bases between the two germline ends. The CDR3 sequence is 12 residues long. Germline V gene lookup returns CDR1 SGHRS and CDR2 YFSETQ. This sample is drawn from a study of cytomegalovirus exposure and HLA in healthy donors. The clonotype comes from a woman aged 18-29 years in good health and CMV-seropositive. The chain is built from TRBV5-1 and TRBJ2-3, with D tentatively TRBD1 (5 bases). Sequencing was done on a sample of PBMCs. The CDR3 loop is CASRAGTDTQYF. CDR3 nucleotide sequence: TGCGCCAGCAGGGCAGGGACAGATACGCAGTATTTT.